What follows are 20 T cell receptor beta chains derived from one specimen sequenced in a study of CXCR3-negative and CXCR3-positive naive CD8 T cells. With UMI labels, 5' RACE was used to prepare the TRB cDNA libraries. TCRdb derives one entry per CDR3 protein from the 5' RACE reads, leaving out DNA. This sample's clone table lists 45,000 or so distinct CDR3 sequences. The sequencing input was memory CD8+ T cells from blood. The receptors were sampled from a human donor in good health. Some clones in this sample may be carry-over from other donors' samples.

This chain links TRBV7-9 with TRBJ2-1; the TCRdb call, TRBD1, lacks DNA for checking. CDR1 and CDR2 from the germline V gene are SEHNR and FQNEAQ (reference sequence). The CDR3 contains 15 residues. CDR3 loop: CASSLLTGVYNEQFF.

The chain recombines TRBV6-2 or TRBV6-3 with TRBJ2-1; TCRdb designates TRBD1, a call that cannot be tested without DNA. This CDR3 has 14 amino acids. The V gene's germline CDR1 is MNHEY and CDR2 SVGEGT. This CDR3 reads CASSTPDRGNEQFF.

The rearrangement uses TRBV13 and TRBJ2-1; TCRdb calls TRBD1, which cannot be checked without DNA. CDR3 length equals 15 residues. Germline V gene lookup returns CDR1 PRHDT and CDR2 FYEKMQ (reference sequence). The CDR3 here is CASSSDADRVHEQFF.

The chain uses TRBV20-1 and TRBJ1-3; TCRdb's D gene call, TRBD1, goes unchecked for lack of DNA. The germline V gene encodes CDR1 DFQATT and CDR2 SNEGSKA (reference sequence). CDR3 length: 16 residues. This CDR3 is CSARDMDTSSGNTIYF.

The V and J genes are TRBV14 and TRBJ2-6. This CDR3 region has 18 residues. CDR1 and CDR2 (germline): SGHDN, FVKESK. The chain's CDR3 is CASSQGDAEPSGANVLTF.

The rearrangement links TRBV5-6 to TRBJ2-7; the TCRdb call, TRBD1, lacks DNA for checking. This CDR3 contains 15 residues. Germline V gene sequence: CDR1 SGHDT, CDR2 YYEEEE. The CDR3: CASSVTGAPSYEQYF.

This clonotype is classed as medium-sized by frequency. CDR3: CASSQDSTGTITEAFF. The chain employs TRBV4-3 and TRBJ1-1; TCRdb names TRBD1, which stays unverified in the absence of DNA. Germline V CDR1 and CDR2: LGHNA, YSLEER. This CDR3 is 16 amino acids long.

The rearrangement uses TRBV28 and TRBJ2-7; checking the TCRdb D call of TRBD1 is not possible without DNA. The V gene's germline CDR1 is MDHEN and CDR2 SYDVKM. The CDR3 sequence is 15 residues long. CDR3 region: CASRLGQGTTYEQYF.

CDR3 residues: CASSPRLAGGYDEQFF. The chain combines TRBV4-3 with TRBJ2-1; the TCRdb call, TRBD2, lacks DNA for checking. The CDR3 totals 16 residues. Germline CDR1 and CDR2: LGHNA and YSLEER.

This chain connects TRBV25-1 to TRBJ2-2; lacking DNA, the TRBD2 call made by TCRdb goes unchecked. Germline V gives CDR1 MGHDK, CDR2 SYGVNS. The CDR3 runs 17 residues. CDR3 residues: CASRGLAGGANTGELFF.

The V and J genes are TRBV7-3 and TRBJ2-1; the TCRdb D gene call, TRBD1, has no DNA to confirm it. The germline V gene encodes CDR1 SGHTA and CDR2 FQGTGA. The CDR3 extends over 19 amino acids. The CDR3 sequence is CASSLAGRGSISSYNEQFF.

J is TRBJ1-3 and V is TRBV5-5; lacking DNA, the TRBD1 call made by TCRdb goes unchecked. The germline gives CDR1 SGHKS, CDR2 YYEKEE (reference sequence). The CDR3 has 15 residues. Here the CDR3 reads CASSLQGFGLDTIYF.

V and J are TRBV6-1 and TRBJ2-3; the D call from TCRdb, TRBD2, cannot be confirmed without DNA. This CDR3 has 17 residues. Germline CDR1 is MNHNS and CDR2 is SASEGT. The CDR3: CASSSWTTSASTDTQYF.

The V and J genes are TRBV27 and TRBJ2-7; TCRdb outputs TRBD1, but without DNA this stays unchecked. In germline, CDR1 is MNHEY, CDR2 SMNVEV (reference sequence). The CDR3 covers 15 residues. The CDR3: CASSLSPGSSYEQYF.

The chain links TRBV12-3 or TRBV12-4 to TRBJ2-7; the TCRdb D gene call, TRBD2, has no DNA to confirm it. This CDR3 is built from 19 residues. The CDR3 here is CASTLPINGYRGGDYEQYF.

The chain carries TRBV10-3 and TRBJ1-5; TCRdb calls TRBD1, which cannot be checked without DNA. The CDR3 spans 16 residues. Germline V CDR1 and CDR2: ENHRY, SYGVKD. CDR3: CAISDDLTGPNQPQHF.

This chain links TRBV29-1 with TRBJ1-5. The CDR3 extends over 16 amino acids. The germline gives CDR1 SQVTM, CDR2 ANQGSEA. The CDR3 here is CSVDMIGLWSNQPQHF.

V usage is TRBV20-1 and J usage is TRBJ1-1; the D gene TCRdb calls, TRBD1, cannot be checked with no DNA. The CDR3 runs to 14 residues. The germline V gene has CDR1 DFQATT and CDR2 SNEGSKA (reference sequence). CDR3 amino acids: CSASKQGESTEAFF.

The chain recombines TRBV29-1 with TRBJ2-1; TCRdb's D call, TRBD1, is unchecked because there is no DNA. CDR3 length: 15 amino acids. Looked up from germline, CDR1 is SQVTM and CDR2 is ANQGSEA. CDR3 sequence: CSVAREGRYNDEQFF.

V usage is TRBV7-6 and J usage is TRBJ2-7; TCRdb outputs TRBD2, but without DNA this stays unchecked. The CDR3 spans 16 residues. From germline, CDR1 is SGHVS and CDR2 FNYEAQ. CDR3 region: CASSFSGGLFSYEQYF.